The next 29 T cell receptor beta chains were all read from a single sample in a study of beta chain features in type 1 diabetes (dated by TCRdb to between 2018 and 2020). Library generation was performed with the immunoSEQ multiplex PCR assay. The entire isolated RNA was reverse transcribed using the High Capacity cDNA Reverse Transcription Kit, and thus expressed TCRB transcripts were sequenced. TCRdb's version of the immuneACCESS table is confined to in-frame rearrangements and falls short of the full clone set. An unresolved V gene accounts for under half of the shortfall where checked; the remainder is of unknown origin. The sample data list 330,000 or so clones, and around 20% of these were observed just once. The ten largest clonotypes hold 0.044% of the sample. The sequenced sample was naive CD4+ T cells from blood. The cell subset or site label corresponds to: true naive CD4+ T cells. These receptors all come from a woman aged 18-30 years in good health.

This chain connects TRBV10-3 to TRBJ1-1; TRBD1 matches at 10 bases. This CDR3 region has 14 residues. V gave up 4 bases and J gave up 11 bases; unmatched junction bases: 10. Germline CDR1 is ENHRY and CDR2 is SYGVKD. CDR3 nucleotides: TGTGCCATCAGTGGGGAGACAGGGGGCGGAGAGGCTTTCTTT. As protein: CAISGETGGGEAFF.

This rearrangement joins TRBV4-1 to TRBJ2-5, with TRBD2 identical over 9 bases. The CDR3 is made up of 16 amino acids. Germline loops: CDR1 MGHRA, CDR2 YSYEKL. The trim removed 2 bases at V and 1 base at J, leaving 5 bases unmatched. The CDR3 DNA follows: TGCGCCAGCAGCCAAATCGGGCGGGGGGGCCAAGAGACCCAGTACTTC. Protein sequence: CASSQIGRGGQETQYF.

The CDR3 DNA reads TGCAGCGCGGGAAAGGGACTAGCGGGAAGCGAGCAGTACTTC. The encoded protein is CSAGKGLAGSEQYF. The chain joins TRBV29-1 to TRBJ2-7, with TRBD2 matching over 13 bases. Germline CDR1 reads SQVTM; CDR2 reads ANQGSEA. The CDR3 consists of 14 residues. The V and J ends lost 7 bases and 6 bases, in that order; junction bases with no gene match: 9.

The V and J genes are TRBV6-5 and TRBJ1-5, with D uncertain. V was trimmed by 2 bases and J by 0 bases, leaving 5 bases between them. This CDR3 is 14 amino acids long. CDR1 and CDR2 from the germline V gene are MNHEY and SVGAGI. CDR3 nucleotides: TGTGCCAGCAGTTACGTCGGTAGCAATCAGCCCCAGCATTTT. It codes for CASSYVGSNQPQHF.

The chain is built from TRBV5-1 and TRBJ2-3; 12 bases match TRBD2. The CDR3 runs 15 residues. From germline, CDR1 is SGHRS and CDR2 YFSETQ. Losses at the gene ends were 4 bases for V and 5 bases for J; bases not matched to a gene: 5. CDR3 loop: CASSLTSGSIDTQYF. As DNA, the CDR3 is TGCGCCAGCAGCCTGACTAGCGGGAGTATAGATACGCAGTATTTT.

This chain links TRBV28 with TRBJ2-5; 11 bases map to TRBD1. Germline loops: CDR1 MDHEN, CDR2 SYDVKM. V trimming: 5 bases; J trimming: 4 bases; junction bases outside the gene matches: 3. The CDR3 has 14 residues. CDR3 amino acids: CASSRDRGGETQYF. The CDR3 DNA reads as TGTGCCAGCAGTCGGGACAGGGGGGGAGAGACCCAGTACTTC.

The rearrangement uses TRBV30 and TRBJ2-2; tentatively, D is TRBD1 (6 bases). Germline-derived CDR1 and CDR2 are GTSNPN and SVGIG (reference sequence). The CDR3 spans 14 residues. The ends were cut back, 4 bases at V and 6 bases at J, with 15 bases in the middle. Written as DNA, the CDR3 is TGTGCCTGGAAGATGGACAGCTCTTCCGGGGAGCTGTTTTTT. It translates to CAWKMDSSSGELFF.

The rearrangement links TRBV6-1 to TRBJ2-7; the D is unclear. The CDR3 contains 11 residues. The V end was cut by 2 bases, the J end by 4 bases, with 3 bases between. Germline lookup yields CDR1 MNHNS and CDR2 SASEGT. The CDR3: CASSERYEQYF. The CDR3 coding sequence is TGTGCCAGCAGTGAACGGTACGAGCAGTACTTC.

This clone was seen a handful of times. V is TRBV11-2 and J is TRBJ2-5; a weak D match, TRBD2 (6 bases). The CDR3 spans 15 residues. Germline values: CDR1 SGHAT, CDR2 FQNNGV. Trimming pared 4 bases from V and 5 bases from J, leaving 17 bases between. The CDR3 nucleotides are TGTGCCAGCAGCTCAAGGGGACTCCTAGGGGAGACCCAGTACTTC. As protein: CASSSRGLLGETQYF.

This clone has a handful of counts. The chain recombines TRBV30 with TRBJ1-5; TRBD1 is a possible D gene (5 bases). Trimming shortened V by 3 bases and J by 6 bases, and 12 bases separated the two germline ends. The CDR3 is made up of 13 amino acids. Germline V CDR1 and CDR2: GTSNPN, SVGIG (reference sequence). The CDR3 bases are TGTGCCTGGAGCCGGGACTCCGGTCAGCCCCAGCATTTT. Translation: CAWSRDSGQPQHF.

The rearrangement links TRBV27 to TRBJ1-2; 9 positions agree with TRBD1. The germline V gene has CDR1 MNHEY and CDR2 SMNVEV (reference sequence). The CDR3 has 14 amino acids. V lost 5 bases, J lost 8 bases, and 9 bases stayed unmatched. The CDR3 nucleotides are TGTGCCAGCAGTGGGACAGGGCTCCAGGGGGGCTACACCTTC. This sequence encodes CASSGTGLQGGYTF.

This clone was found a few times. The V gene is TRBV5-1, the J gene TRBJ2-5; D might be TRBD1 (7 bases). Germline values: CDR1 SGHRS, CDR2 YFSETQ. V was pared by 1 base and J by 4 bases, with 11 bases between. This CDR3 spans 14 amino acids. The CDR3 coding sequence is TGCGCCAGCAGCTTGAACAGGGGAGGAGAGACCCAGTACTTC. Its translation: CASSLNRGGETQYF. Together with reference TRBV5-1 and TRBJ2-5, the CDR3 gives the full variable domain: KAGVTQTPRYLIKTRGQQVTLSCSPISGHRSVSWYQQTPGQGLQFLFEYFSETQRNKGNFPGRFSGRQFSNSRSEMNVSTLELGDSALYLCASSLNRGGETQYFGPGTRLLVL.

The DNA for the CDR3 is TGTGCTAGTGGTACTAGCCGGGAGACCCAGTACTTC. Protein: CASGTSRETQYF. The genes are TRBV12-5 and TRBJ2-5, with D maybe TRBD2 (6 bases). V gave up 5 bases and J gave up 5 bases, with 9 bases separating them. This CDR3 comprises 12 residues. Germline V lookup: CDR1 LGHNT, CDR2 FRNRAP.

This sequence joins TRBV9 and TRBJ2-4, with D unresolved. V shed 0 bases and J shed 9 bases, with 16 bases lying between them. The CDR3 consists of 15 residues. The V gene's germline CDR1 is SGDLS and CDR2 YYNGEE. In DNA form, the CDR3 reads TGTGCCAGCAGCGTAGGCGACTCCTTGTCGGGCATTCAGTACTTC. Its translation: CASSVGDSLSGIQYF.

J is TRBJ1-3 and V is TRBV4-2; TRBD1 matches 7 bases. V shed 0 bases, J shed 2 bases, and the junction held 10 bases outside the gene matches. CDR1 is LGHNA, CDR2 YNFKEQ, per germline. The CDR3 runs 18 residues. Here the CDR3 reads CASSQDLPTGTAGNTIYF. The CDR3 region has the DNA TGTGCCAGCAGCCAAGATCTCCCAACCGGGACAGCTGGAAACACCATATATTTT.

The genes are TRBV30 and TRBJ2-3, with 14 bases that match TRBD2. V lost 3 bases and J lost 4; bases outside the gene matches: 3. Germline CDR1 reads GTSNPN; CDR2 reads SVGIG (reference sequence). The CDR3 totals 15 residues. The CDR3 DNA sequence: TGTGCCTGGAGCCTGGGACTAGCGGGGGCAGATACGCAGTATTTT. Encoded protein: CAWSLGLAGADTQYF. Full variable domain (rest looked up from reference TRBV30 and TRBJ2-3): SQTIHQWPATLVQPVGSPLSLECTVEGTSNPNLYWYRQAAGRGLQLLFYSVGIGQISSEVPQNLSASRPQDRQFILSSKKLLLSDSGFYLCAWSLGLAGADTQYFGPGTRLTVL.

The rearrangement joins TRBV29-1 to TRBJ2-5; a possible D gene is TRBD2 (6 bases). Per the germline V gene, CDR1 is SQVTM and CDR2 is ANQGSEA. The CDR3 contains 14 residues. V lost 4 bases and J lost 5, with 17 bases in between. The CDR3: CSVALAVSFETQYF. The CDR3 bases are TGCAGCGTTGCGTTAGCGGTATCATTCGAGACCCAGTACTTC.

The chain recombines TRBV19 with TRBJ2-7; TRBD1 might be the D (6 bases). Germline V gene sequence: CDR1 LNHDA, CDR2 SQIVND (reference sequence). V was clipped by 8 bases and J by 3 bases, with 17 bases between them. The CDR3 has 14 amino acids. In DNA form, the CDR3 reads TGTGCCAGTCGCCAACAGGGTGAGGGCTACGAGCAGTACTTC. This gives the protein CASRQQGEGYEQYF.

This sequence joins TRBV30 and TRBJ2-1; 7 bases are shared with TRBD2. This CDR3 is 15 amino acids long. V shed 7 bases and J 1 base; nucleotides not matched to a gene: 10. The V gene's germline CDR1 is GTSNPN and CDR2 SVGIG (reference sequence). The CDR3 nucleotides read TGTGCCTCCAAGGGCTGGACTAGTTCCTACAATGAGCAGTTCTTC. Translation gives CASKGWTSSYNEQFF.

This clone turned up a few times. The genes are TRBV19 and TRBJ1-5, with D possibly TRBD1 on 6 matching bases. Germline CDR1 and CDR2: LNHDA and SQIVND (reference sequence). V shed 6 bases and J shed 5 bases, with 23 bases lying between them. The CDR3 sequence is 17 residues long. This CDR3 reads CASSHAEGQGWDQPQHF. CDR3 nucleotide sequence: TGTGCCAGTAGCCACGCTGAAGGCCAGGGGTGGGATCAGCCCCAGCATTTT.

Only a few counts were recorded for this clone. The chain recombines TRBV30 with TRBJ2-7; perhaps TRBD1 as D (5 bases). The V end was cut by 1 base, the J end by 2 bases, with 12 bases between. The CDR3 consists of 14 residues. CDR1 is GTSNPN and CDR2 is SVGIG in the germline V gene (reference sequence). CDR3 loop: CAWSAKGRAYEQYF. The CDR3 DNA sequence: TGTGCCTGGAGTGCCAAGGGCAGGGCCTACGAGCAGTACTTC.

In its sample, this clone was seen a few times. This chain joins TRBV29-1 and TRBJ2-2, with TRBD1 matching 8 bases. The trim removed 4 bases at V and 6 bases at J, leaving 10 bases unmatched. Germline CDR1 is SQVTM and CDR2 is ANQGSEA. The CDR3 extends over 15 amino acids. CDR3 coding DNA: TGCAGCGTTGGCGGCATTGGGACAGGTTCCGGGGAGCTGTTTTTT. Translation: CSVGGIGTGSGELFF.

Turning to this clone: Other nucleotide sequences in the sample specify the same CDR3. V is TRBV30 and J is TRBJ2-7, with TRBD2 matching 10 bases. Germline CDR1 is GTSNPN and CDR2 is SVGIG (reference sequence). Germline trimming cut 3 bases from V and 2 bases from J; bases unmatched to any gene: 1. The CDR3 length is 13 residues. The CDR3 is CAWRTSGTYEQYF. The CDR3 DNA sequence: TGTGCCTGGAGAACTAGCGGGACCTACGAGCAGTACTTC.

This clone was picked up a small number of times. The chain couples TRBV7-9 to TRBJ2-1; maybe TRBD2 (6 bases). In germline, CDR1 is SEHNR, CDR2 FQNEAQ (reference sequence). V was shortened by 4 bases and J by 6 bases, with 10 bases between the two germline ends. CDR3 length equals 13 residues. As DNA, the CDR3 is TGTGCCAGCAGCTCGGGGGTTCTCAATGAGCAGTTCTTC. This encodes CASSSGVLNEQFF.

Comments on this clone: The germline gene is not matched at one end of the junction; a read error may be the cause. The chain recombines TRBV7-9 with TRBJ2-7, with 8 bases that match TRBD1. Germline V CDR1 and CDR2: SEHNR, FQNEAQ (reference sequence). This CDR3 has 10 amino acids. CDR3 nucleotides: TGTGCCAGCAGCTTCACAGGGGGGAACTTC. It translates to CASSFTGGNF.

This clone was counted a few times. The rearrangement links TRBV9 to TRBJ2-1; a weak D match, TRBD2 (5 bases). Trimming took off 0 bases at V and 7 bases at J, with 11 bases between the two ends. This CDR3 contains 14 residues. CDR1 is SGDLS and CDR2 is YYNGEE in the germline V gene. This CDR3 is CASSVEVRGNEQFF. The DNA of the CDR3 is TGTGCCAGCAGCGTAGAAGTAAGAGGGAATGAGCAGTTCTTC.

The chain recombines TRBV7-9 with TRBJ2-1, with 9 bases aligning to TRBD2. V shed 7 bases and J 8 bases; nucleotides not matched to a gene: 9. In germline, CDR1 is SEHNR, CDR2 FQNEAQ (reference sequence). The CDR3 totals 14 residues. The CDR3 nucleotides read TGTGCCAGCACTACGGCGGGAGGGCCTCATGAGCAGTTCTTC. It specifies CASTTAGGPHEQFF.

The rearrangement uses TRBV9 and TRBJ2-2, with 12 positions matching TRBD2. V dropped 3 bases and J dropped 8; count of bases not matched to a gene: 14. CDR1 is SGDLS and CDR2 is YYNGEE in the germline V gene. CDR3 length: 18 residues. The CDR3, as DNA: TGTGCCAGCAGCGCGAGACTAGCGGGGGCCCTTTACCATGGGGAGCTGTTTTTT. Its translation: CASSARLAGALYHGELFF.

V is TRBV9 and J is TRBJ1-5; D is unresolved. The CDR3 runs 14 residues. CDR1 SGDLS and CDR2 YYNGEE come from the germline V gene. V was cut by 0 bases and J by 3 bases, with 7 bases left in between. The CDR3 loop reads CASSVDQVNQPQHF. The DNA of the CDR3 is TGTGCCAGCAGCGTAGACCAGGTCAATCAGCCCCAGCATTTT.